This T cell receptor (beta chain) was captured in a study of cytomegalovirus exposure and HLA in healthy donors. The study, taken as a whole, reports: Sequence variants that were highly shared formed a cluster that was likely a sequencing artifact.

The CDR3 has 13 amino acids. Trimming shortened V by 7 bases and J by 2 bases, and 12 bases separated the two germline ends. Germline CDR1 is SQVTM and CDR2 is ANQGSEA. Donors likely had unrecorded immune exposures despite being nominally healthy when sampled. About this clone: The antigen is unknown.

13 Jbeta primers and 60 Vbeta primers were used for the PCR. The assay was immunoSEQ multiplex PCR, and TCRdb's table has in-frame clones only and misses some. Of 150,000 to 200,000 clones listed, 68% are singletons. This rearrangement joins TRBV29-1 to TRBJ1-3; a weak D match, TRBD1 (5 bases). The clonotype comes from a woman younger than 35 in good health and CMV-seropositive. Sequencing was carried out using PBMCs. The CDR3 nucleotides read TGCAGCGCCCCTCTAGGGGCTGGAAACACCATATATTTT. It is translated as CSAPLGAGNTIYF. Looking up the rest from reference TRBV29-1 and TRBJ1-3 gives the full variable domain: SAVISQKPSRDICQRGTSLTIQCQVDSQVTMMFWYRQQPGQSLTLIATANQGSEATYESGFVIDKFPISRPNLTFSTLTVSNMSPEDSSIYLCSAPLGAGNTIYFGEGSWLTVV.